This is a list of T cell receptor beta chains from one sample in a study of cytomegalovirus exposure and HLA in healthy donors. Assay used: immunoSEQ multiplex PCR; TCRdb lists only in-frame clones, some missing. Here the sample spans 160,000 or so clones, just over 75% being singletons. Sequences were obtained from PBMCs. Receptor source: a middle-aged woman in good health and CMV-seronegative. Both conserved end residues are part of each CDR3. The order of the fields is J gene, clone size, V gene, D gene, CDR3 protein, CDR3 DNA. The D gene is left open where the match is weak. Rows give clone size only sometimes, using once, few, many, or a class for an expanded clone.

TRBJ1-5 - TRBV6-5 - CASSRTLSNQPQHF TGTGCCAGCAGCAGGACACTTAGCAATCAGCCCCAGCATTTT
TRBJ2-1 - TRBV20-1 - CSARANEQFF TGCAGTGCGCGGGCGAATGAGCAGTTCTTC
TRBJ2-7 - TRBV30 TRBD2 CAWRSAGALYEQYF TGTGCCTGGAGGTCAGCGGGAGCGCTCTACGAGCAGTACTTC
TRBJ1-2 - TRBV28 TRBD1 CASSLDRGGYGYTF TGTGCCAGCAGTTTAGACAGGGGGGGCTATGGCTACACCTTC
TRBJ2-7 - TRBV5-1 - CASSDGFGGLEQYF TGCGCCAGTTCCGACGGTTTCGGAGGCCTCGAGCAGTACTTC
TRBJ1-5 - TRBV7-2 - CASSLSSQYSNQPQHF TGTGCCAGCAGCTTAAGTAGTCAATATAGCAATCAGCCCCAGCATTTT
TRBJ2-2 - TRBV9 TRBD1 CASSGTGTGELFF TGTGCCAGCAGCGGGACAGGAACCGGGGAGCTGTTTTTT
TRBJ2-7 few TRBV6-1 TRBD1 CASSESGQFPYEQYF TGTGCCAGCAGTGAATCGGGACAGTTTCCCTACGAGCAGTACTTC
TRBJ2-1 - TRBV27 - CASSLYPRGEQFF TGTGCCAGCAGTTTATACCCACGGGGTGAGCAGTTCTTC
TRBJ2-1 - TRBV29-1 TRBD2 CSVMTSGSSEQFF TGCAGCGTTATGACTAGCGGGAGTAGTGAGCAGTTCTTC
TRBJ2-3 - TRBV9 TRBD1 CASSVKQGGSTDTQYF TGTGCCAGCAGCGTAAAACAGGGGGGCAGCACAGATACGCAGTATTTT
TRBJ2-3 - TRBV27 - CASSSTGFTDTQYF TGTGCCAGCAGTAGTACGGGATTCACAGATACGCAGTATTTT
TRBJ2-7 - TRBV28 TRBD1 CASSLDRGHEQYF TGTGCCAGCAGTCTGGACAGGGGTCACGAGCAGTACTTC
TRBJ2-2 - TRBV7-9 - CSSKPSAGELFF TGTTCCAGCAAACCTTCAGCCGGGGAGCTGTTTTTT
TRBJ2-7 - TRBV13 TRBD1 CASSLRQGDEQYF TGTGCCAGCAGCTTAAGACAGGGGGACGAGCAGTACTTC
TRBJ2-1 - TRBV15 - CATSNLATYNEQFF TGTGCCACCAGCAATTTAGCAACCTACAATGAGCAGTTCTTC
TRBJ2-1 - TRBV19 - CASSIGPSSYNEQFF TGTGCCAGTAGTATAGGCCCGAGCTCCTACAATGAGCAGTTCTTC
TRBJ1-5 - TRBV28 - CASSLRNQPQHF TGTGCCAGCAGTTTACGGAATCAGCCCCAGCATTTT
TRBJ1-5 - TRBV6-5 - CASSPGTQGSQPQHF TGTGCCAGCAGCCCCGGGACTCAGGGAAGTCAGCCCCAGCATTTT
TRBJ2-2 - TRBV10-3 - CAISEPRGGTGELFF TGTGCCATCAGTGAGCCCCGTGGGGGGACCGGGGAGCTGTTTTTT
TRBJ2-5 - TRBV12-5 TRBD1 CASGLGDREETQYF TGTGCTAGTGGTTTGGGGGACAGGGAAGAGACCCAGTACTTC
TRBJ2-3 - TRBV7-3 TRBD2 CASSPLGLAGGGDTQYF TGTGCCAGCAGCCCCCTCGGACTAGCGGGAGGTGGGGATACGCAGTATTTT